The 3 T cell receptor beta chains presented below share a single source sample, sequenced in a study of low-dose radiotherapy and immunotherapy resistance in tumors (dated by TCRdb to 2022 to 2024). Data came from an Illumina HiSeq 2500. First-strand cDNA was synthesized with Superscript III and a set of TRAV- and TRBV-specific primers, covering both TCRalpha and TCRbeta chains. TCRs were amplified with Phusion for 15 to 25 PCR cycles using a constant-region primer together with the adapter attached to the V primers. TCRdb applied fastp at Q25 and MiXCR to the public reads, then kept only in-frame beta chains. One record per CDR3 amino acid sequence lists the most common genes and DNA. The sample includes under 90,000 distinct CDR3 sequences, with less than 40% observed a single time. 8.5% to 14% of the sample is held by the ten biggest clonotypes. According to the study, the label for this sample's time point signals: before trial treatment.

The sequencing used PBMCs, collected before treatment. All receptors come from a female donor with ovarian cancer.

About this clonotype itself: At one end, the junction sequence differs from germline, possibly due to a read error. The CDR3 sequence: CVSSYGQGAYELCF. Here the CDR3 DNA reads TGTGTCAGTAGTTACGGACAGGGGGCCTACGAGCTGTGCTTC. The chain uses TRBV6-8 and TRBJ2-7; 11 bases are a match to TRBD1. The germline V gene has CDR1 MNHGY and CDR2 SAAAGT. The length of the CDR3 is 14 residues.

This rearrangement joins TRBV12-3 or TRBV12-4 to TRBJ2-1, with D perhaps given as TRBD1 or TRBD2 (5 bases each). The V gene lost 3 bases and the J gene lost 6 bases, with 15 bases spanning the gap. This CDR3 has 15 amino acids. This CDR3 reads CASSLIKGTRNEQFF. The CDR3 nucleotides read TGTGCCAGCAGTTTGATAAAGGGGACCCGCAATGAGCAGTTCTTC.

The rearrangement uses TRBV7-9 and TRBJ1-2; D not certain. In germline, CDR1 is SEHNR, CDR2 FQNEAQ (reference sequence). V lost 5 bases, J lost 5 bases, and 15 bases lay in between. The CDR3 has 14 amino acids. CDR3 loop: CASSISLEIYGYTF. CDR3 DNA sequence: TGTGCCAGCAGCATTTCGCTTGAAATTTATGGCTACACCTTC. Based on the CDR3 plus reference TRBV7-9 and TRBJ1-2, the full variable domain is DTGVSQNPRHKITKRGQNVTFRCDPISEHNRLYWYRQTLGQGPEFLTYFQNEAQLEKSRLLSDRFSAERPKGSFSTLEIQRTEQGDSAMYLCASSISLEIYGYTFGSGTRLTVV.